Sequencing of this T cell receptor beta chain was carried out in a study of post-analysis software for immune sequencing data. Study findings and constraints: Those samples that were prepared in the same batch co-clustered strongly by F measure. Patients used five TRBV segments, including TRBV5-6, TRBV5-1 and TRBV20-1, more often than controls.

This clonotype was seen a handful of times. The antigen is unknown. cDNA libraries of TCR beta carried unique molecular identifiers. TCRdb passed the PCR reads through MiXCR, listing each CDR3 protein once. The sample consists of about 400,000 distinct CDR3 sequences, less than 40% of them appearing once. The length of the CDR3 is 16 residues. Trimming took off 0 bases at V and 0 bases at J, with 15 bases between the two ends. The V gene's germline CDR1 is DFQATT and CDR2 SNEGSKA (reference sequence). This rearrangement joins TRBV20-1 to TRBJ2-7, with D possibly TRBD1 on 5 matching bases. The TCR originated in a girl under 18 with multiple sclerosis. Input material: blood. For the CDR3, the DNA is TGCAGTGCTAGAGATGTGAGGACACTTCTCTCCTACGAGCAGTACTTC. Its protein product is CSARDVRTLLSYEQYF.